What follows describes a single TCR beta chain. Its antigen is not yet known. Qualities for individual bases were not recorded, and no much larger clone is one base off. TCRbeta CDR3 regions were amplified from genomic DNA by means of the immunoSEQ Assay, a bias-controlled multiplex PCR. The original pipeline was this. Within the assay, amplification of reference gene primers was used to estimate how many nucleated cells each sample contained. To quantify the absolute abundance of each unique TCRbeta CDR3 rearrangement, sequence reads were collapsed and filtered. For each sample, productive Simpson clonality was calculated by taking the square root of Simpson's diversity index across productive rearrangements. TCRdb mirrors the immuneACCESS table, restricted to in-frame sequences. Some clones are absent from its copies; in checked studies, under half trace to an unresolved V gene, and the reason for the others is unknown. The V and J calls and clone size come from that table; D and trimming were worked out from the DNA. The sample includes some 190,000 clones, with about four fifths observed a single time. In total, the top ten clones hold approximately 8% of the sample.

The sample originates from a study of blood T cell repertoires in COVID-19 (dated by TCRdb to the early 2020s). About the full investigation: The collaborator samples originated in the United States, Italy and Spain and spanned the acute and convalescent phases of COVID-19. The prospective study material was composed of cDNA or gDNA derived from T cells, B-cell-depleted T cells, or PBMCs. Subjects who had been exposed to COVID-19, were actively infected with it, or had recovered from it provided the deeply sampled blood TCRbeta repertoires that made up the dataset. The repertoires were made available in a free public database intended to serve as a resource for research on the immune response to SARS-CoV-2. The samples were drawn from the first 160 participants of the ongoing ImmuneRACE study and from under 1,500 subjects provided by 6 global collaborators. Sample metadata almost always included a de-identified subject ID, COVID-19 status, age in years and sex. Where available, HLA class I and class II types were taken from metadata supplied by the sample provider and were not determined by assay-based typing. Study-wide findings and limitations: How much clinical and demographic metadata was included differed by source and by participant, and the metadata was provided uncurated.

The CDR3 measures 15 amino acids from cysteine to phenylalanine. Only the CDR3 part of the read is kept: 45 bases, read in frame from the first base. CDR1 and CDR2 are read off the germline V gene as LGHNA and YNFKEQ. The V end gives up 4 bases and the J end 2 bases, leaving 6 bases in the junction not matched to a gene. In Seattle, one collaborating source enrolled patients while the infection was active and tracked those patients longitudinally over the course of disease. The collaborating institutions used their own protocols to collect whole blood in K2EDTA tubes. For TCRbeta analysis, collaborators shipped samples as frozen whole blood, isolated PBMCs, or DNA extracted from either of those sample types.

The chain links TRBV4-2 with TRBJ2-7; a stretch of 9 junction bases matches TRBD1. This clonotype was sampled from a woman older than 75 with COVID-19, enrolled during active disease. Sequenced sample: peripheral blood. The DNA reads TGTGCCAGCAGCCCCCTCGGGGACAGGGCCTACGAGCAGTACTTC. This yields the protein CASSPLGDRAYEQYF.